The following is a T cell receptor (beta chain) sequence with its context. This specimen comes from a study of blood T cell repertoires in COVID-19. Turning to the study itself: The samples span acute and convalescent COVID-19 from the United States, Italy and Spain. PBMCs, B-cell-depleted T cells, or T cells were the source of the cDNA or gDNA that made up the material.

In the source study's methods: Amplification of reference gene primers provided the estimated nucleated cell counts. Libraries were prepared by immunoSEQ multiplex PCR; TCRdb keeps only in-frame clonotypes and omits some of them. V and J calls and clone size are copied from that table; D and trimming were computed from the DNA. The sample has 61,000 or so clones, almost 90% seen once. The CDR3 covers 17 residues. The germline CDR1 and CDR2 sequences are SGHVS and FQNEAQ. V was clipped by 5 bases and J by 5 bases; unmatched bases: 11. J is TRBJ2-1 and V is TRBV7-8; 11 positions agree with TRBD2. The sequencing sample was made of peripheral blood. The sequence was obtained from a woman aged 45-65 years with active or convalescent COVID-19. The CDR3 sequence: CASSPRTSGYDNNEQFF. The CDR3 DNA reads TGTGCCAGCAGCCCCCGGACTAGCGGGTACGATAACAATGAGCAGTTCTTC.